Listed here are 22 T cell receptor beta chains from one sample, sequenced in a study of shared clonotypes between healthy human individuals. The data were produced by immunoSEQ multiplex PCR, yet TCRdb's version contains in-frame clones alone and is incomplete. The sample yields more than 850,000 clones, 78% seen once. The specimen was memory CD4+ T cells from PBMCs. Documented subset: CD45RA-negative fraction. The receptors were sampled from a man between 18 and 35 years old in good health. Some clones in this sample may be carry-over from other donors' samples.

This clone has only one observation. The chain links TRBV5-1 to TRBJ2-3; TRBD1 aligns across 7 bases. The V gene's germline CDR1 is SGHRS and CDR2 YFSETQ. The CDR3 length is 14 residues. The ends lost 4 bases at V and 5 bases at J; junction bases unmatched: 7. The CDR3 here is CASSPGQVRDTQYF. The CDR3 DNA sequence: TGCGCCAGCAGCCCCGGACAGGTGAGAGATACGCAGTATTTT.

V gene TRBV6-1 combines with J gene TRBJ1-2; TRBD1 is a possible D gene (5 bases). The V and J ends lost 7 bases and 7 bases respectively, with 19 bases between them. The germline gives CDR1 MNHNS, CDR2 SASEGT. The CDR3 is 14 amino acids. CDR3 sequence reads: CASTDVRDGAGYTF. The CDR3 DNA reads TGTGCCAGCACCGACGTCAGGGATGGTGCTGGCTACACCTTC.

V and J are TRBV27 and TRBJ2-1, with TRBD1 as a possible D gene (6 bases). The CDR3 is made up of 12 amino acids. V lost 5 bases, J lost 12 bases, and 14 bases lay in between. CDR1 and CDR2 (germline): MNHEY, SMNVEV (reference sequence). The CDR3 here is CASSPQGWRQFF. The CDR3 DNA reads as TGTGCCAGCAGTCCCCAGGGGTGGCGGCAGTTCTTC.

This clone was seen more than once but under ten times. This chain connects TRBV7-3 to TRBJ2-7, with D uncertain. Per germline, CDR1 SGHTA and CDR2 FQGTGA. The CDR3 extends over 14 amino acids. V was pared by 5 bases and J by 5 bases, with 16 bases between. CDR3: CASSPRQAKDEQYF. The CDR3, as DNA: TGTGCCAGCAGCCCCCGTCAGGCGAAGGACGAGCAGTACTTC. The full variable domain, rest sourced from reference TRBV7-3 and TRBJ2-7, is GAGVSQTPSNKVTEKGKYVELRCDPISGHTALYWYRQSLGQGPEFLIYFQGTGAADDSGLPNDRFFAVRPEGSVSTLKIQRTERGDSAVYLCASSPRQAKDEQYFGPGTRLTVT.

The CDR3 nucleotides are TGTGCCAGCAGCGCGAAAACAGGGCCCGGGGAGCTGTTTTTT. It specifies CASSAKTGPGELFF. This chain uses TRBV9 with TRBJ2-2, with D possibly being TRBD1 (6 bases). V dropped 3 bases and J dropped 6 bases, with 12 bases sitting between them. Germline V gene lookup returns CDR1 SGDLS and CDR2 YYNGEE. This CDR3 is 14 amino acids long.

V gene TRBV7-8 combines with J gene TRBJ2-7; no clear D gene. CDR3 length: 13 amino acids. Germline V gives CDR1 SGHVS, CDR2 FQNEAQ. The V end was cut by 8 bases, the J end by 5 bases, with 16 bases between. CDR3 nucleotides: TGTGCCAGCGGGCGTACCTTCACCGACGAGCAGTACTTC. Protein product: CASGRTFTDEQYF.

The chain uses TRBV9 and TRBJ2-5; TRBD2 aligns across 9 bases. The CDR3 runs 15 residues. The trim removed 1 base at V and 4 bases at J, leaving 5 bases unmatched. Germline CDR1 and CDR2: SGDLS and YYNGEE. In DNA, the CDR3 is TGTGCCAGCAGCGTATCGGGCGGGAGGGGAGAGACCCAGTACTTC. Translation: CASSVSGGRGETQYF.

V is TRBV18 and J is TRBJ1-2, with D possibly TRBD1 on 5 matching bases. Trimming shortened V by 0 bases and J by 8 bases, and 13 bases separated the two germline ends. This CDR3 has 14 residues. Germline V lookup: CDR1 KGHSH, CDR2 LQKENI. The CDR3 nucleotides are TGTGCCAGCTCACCACCGGGAGGGGAAATGGGCTACACCTTC. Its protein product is CASSPPGGEMGYTF.

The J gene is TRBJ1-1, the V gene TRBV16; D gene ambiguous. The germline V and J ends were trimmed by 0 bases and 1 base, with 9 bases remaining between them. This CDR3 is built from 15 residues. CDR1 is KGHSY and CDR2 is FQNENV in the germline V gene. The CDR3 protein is CASSQSAVGNTEAFF. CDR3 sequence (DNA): TGTGCCAGCAGCCAATCGGCGGTCGGGAACACTGAAGCTTTCTTT.

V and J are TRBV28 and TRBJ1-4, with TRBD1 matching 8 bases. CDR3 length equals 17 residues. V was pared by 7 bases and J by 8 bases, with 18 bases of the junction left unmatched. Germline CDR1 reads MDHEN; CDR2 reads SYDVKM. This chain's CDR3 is CASIPRLGQGLSEKLFF. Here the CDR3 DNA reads TGTGCCAGCATCCCTAGGCTCGGACAGGGCCTTAGCGAAAAACTGTTTTTT.

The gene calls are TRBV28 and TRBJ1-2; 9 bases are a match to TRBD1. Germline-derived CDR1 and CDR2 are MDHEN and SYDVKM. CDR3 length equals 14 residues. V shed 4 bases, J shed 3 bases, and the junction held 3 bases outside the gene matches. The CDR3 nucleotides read TGTGCCAGCAGTTGGGACAGGGCGGACTATGGCTACACCTTC. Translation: CASSWDRADYGYTF.

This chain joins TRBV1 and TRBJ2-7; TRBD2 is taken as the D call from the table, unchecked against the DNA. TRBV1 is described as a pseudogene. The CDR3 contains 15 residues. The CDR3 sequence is CTSRCTSGRTDEQYF. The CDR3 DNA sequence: TGCACCAGCCGATGTACTAGCGGGAGAACTGACGAGCAGTACTTC.

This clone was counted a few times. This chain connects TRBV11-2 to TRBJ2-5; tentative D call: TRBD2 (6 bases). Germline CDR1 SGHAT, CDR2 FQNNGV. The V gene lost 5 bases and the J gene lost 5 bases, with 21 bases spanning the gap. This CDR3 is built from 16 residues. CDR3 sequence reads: CASSLGSGYRGETQYF. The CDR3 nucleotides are TGTGCCAGCAGCCTAGGGTCAGGCTACCGGGGGGAGACCCAGTACTTC.

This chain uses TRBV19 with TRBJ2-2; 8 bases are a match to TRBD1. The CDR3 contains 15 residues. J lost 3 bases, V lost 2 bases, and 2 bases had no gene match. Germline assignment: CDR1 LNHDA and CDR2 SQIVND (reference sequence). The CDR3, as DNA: TGTGCCAGTAGTATACAGGACAGGGACACCGGGGAGCTGTTTTTT. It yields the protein CASSIQDRDTGELFF.

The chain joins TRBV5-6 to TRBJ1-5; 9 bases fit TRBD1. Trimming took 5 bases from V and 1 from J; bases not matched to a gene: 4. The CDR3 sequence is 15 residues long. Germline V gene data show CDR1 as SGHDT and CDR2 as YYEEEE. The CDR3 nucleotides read TGTGCCAGCAGGTTACAGGGGGCCAGCAATCAGCCCCAGCATTTT. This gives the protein CASRLQGASNQPQHF.

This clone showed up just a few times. Written as DNA, the CDR3 is TGCGCCAGCAGCTTGTTTAGTACAGGGGAGAACGAGCAGTACTTC. Amino acids: CASSLFSTGENEQYF. This chain uses TRBV5-1 with TRBJ2-7; 7 bases align to TRBD1. V lost 1 base and J lost 5; bases outside the gene matches: 9. CDR1 and CDR2 (germline): SGHRS, YFSETQ. The CDR3 extends over 15 amino acids.

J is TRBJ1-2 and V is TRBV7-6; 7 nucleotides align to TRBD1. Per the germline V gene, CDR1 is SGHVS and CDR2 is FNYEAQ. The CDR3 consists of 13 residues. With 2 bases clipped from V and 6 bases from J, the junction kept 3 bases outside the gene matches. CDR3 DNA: TGTGCCAGCAGCTTACCCAGGGGGGATGGCTACACCTTC. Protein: CASSLPRGDGYTF.

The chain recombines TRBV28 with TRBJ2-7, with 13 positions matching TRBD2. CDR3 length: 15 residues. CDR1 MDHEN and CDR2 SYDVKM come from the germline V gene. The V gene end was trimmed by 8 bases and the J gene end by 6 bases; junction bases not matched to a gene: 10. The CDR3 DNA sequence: TGTGCCAGCCGCACAACTAGCGGGAGGGCCTTCGAGCAGTACTTC. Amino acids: CASRTTSGRAFEQYF.

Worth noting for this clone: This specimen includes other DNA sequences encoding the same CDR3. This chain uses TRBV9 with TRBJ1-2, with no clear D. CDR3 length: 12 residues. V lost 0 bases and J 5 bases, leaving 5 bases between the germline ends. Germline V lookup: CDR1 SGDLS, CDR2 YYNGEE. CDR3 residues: CASSVDSYGYTF. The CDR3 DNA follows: TGTGCCAGCAGCGTAGACAGTTATGGCTACACCTTC.

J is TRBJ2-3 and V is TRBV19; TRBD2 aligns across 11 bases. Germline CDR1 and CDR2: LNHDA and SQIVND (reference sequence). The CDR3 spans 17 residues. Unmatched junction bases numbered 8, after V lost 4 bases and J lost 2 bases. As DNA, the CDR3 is TGTGCCAGTAGTACCTACGGACTAGCGGGCCTCACAGATACGCAGTATTTT. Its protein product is CASSTYGLAGLTDTQYF.

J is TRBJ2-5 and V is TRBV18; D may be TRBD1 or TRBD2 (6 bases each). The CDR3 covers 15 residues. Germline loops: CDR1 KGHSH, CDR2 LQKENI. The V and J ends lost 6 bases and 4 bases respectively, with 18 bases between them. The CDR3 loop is CASSSVWGAPETQYF. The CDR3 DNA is TGTGCCAGCTCGTCCGTGTGGGGGGCCCCAGAGACCCAGTACTTC.

The CDR3 DNA reads TGTGCCAGCAGCTTCAACAGGGGAACAGGGGGCAGCGGGGAGCTGTTTTTT. Protein: CASSFNRGTGGSGELFF. The rearrangement uses TRBV5-8 and TRBJ2-2; 9 bases map to TRBD1. The V gene end was trimmed by 2 bases and the J gene end by 7 bases; junction bases not matched to a gene: 12. The CDR3 spans 17 residues. Germline CDR1 and CDR2: SGHTS and YDEGEE.